Listed below are T cell receptor beta chains from one sample, sequenced in a study of patients and donors after allogeneic stem cell transplantation. TCRdb reprocessed the RT-PCR reads via MiXCR and lists one record per CDR3 protein. The table includes 50,000 to 60,000 distinct CDR3 sequences, 13% detected once. Sequenced sample: blood, either unsorted or a sorted T cell fraction (not recorded which). These receptors were taken from a human donor who was either an allogeneic HSCT recipient or a stem cell or donor lymphocyte infusion donor (not recorded which). It is not recorded whose cells these are; they may come from a transplant donor. Both conserved end residues are part of each CDR3. Each record gives: clone size, J gene, V gene, D gene, CDR3 DNA, CDR3 protein. The D gene is left open where the match is weak. Part of the rows lack a size; the others show once, few, many or a class for expanded clones.

>few|TRBJ1-2|TRBV14|TRBD1
TGTGCCAGCAGCCTGGGGACAGGGGCAACCTATGGCTACACCTTC
CASSLGTGATYGYTF
>few|TRBJ2-3|TRBV7-9|TRBD2
TGTGCCAGCAGCTCTTTGGGACTAGCGGTCACAGATACGCAGTATTTT
CASSSLGLAVTDTQYF
>many|TRBJ1-1|TRBV20-1|NA
TGCAGTGCTACCTCCTCTCTTTCACCAATGAACACTGAAGCTTTCTTT
CSATSSLSPMNTEAFF
>few|TRBJ2-7|TRBV5-6|NA
TGTGCCAGCAGCCTCTACACCTACGAGCAGTACTTC
CASSLYTYEQYF
>NA|TRBJ2-7|TRBV12-3/TRBV12-4|NA
TGTGCCAGCAGTTCCCGACTAGGTTCCGCGAGGAATGAGCAGTACTTC
CASSSRLGSARNEQYF
>NA|TRBJ2-3|TRBV12-3/TRBV12-4|TRBD2
TGTGCCAGCAGTTTAGGGCTAGCGGGAGGACCTATCACAGATACGCAGTATTTT
CASSLGLAGGPITDTQYF
>few|TRBJ2-1|TRBV27|TRBD2
TGTGCCAGTAGGAATAGCGGGAGCCCCTACAATGAGCAGTTCTTC
CASRNSGSPYNEQFF
>few|TRBJ1-1|TRBV6-2/TRBV6-3|NA
TGTGCCAGCAGTTACACAAAACAGGTGAAGAACACTGAAGCTTTCTTT
CASSYTKQVKNTEAFF
>few|TRBJ1-2|TRBV27|NA
TGTGCCAGCAGTTTTCTCGAGACAGACTATGGCTACACCTTC
CASSFLETDYGYTF
>few|TRBJ2-5|TRBV11-3|NA
TGTGCCAGCAGCCCCGGGACGATACAAGAGACCCAGTACTTC
CASSPGTIQETQYF
>NA|TRBJ2-3|TRBV5-4|NA
TGTGCCAGCAGCGCTCCGGCGGGGCCCTACGATACGCAGTATTTT
CASSAPAGPYDTQYF
>few|TRBJ2-2|TRBV27|TRBD1
TGTGCCAGCGGAACAGGGGGCGGGAACACCGGGGAGCTGTTTTTT
CASGTGGGNTGELFF
>many|TRBJ1-2|TRBV5-1|NA
TGCGCCAGCAGCTTGGAGCAGAGCTATGGCTACACCTTC
CASSLEQSYGYTF
>few|TRBJ2-7|TRBV29-1|NA
TGCAGCGTTGAGGCGGGTCCCTACGAGCAGTACTTC
CSVEAGPYEQYF